The 8 T cell receptor beta chains reported below all come from one sample, sequenced in a study of control samples from healthy donors and cancer patients. Measured with immunoSEQ multiplex PCR; TCRdb has only the in-frame clones, and not every one. The sample lists 95,000 to 150,000 clones; approximately 92% were seen once. The sequenced material came from PBMCs. The source is a man older than 75 with head and neck cancer.

The chain employs TRBV3-1 (or the pseudogene TRBV3-2) and TRBJ2-1, with D possibly being TRBD1 or TRBD2 (7 bases each). Deletions cut 7 bases from V and 5 bases from J, with 15 bases between. The CDR3 loop spans 14 amino acids. CDR1 and CDR2 (germline): LGHDT, YNNKEL (reference sequence). The CDR3 DNA sequence: TGTGCCAGCACCCAGCCAGGGGGGGACAATGAGCAGTTCTTC. Amino acids: CASTQPGGDNEQFF.

The chain carries TRBV7-9 and TRBJ1-3, with D tentatively TRBD1 (5 bases). Trimming pared 5 bases from V and 0 bases from J, leaving 11 bases between. Per germline, CDR1 SEHNR and CDR2 FQNEAQ (reference sequence). The CDR3 is 15 residues long. The CDR3 loop reads CASSRPGGSGNTIYF. CDR3 coding DNA: TGTGCCAGCAGCCGACCCGGGGGCTCTGGAAACACCATATATTTT.

This chain links TRBV6-5 with TRBJ1-4, with D tentatively TRBD1 (6 bases). The CDR3 runs 14 residues. Germline V gene sequence: CDR1 MNHEY, CDR2 SVGAGI. Trimming took off 6 bases at V and 0 bases at J, with 8 bases between the two ends. The CDR3 reads CASSRQATNEKLFF. CDR3 nucleotides: TGTGCCAGCAGCCGACAGGCAACTAATGAAAAACTGTTTTTT.

V and J are TRBV19 and TRBJ1-4, with D possibly matching TRBD1 (6 bases). V gave up 7 bases and J gave up 8 bases, with 20 bases separating them. The CDR3 contains 15 residues. CDR1 and CDR2 (germline): LNHDA, SQIVND (reference sequence). This chain's CDR3 is CASTSPTGKREKLFF. The CDR3 bases are TGTGCCAGTACCTCGCCTACAGGGAAGAGGGAAAAACTGTTTTTT.

The V gene is TRBV19, the J gene TRBJ1-2, with D tentatively TRBD1 (5 bases). The CDR3 is 12 residues long. Germline V CDR1 and CDR2: LNHDA, SQIVND (reference sequence). Trimming left V 8 bases short and J 2 bases short, with 9 bases between. The CDR3 spells CASSWGNYGYTF. The CDR3 DNA follows: TGTGCCAGTTCGTGGGGGAACTATGGCTACACCTTC.

The chain combines TRBV27 with TRBJ2-5; the D gene could be TRBD1 or TRBD2 (5 bases each). The CDR3 is 15 residues long. Germline-derived CDR1 and CDR2 are MNHEY and SMNVEV (reference sequence). V shed 3 bases and J shed 5 bases, with 16 bases lying between them. The CDR3 region has the DNA TGTGCCAGCAGTTTTCAAGCAGCTGGGACGGAGACCCAGTACTTC. It codes for CASSFQAAGTETQYF.

The chain carries TRBV4-1 and TRBJ2-1; 9 bases are a match to TRBD1. The CDR3 totals 17 residues. V shed 1 base and J 6 bases; nucleotides not matched to a gene: 10. Germline values: CDR1 MGHRA, CDR2 YSYEKL. This CDR3 is CASSQGIQGAWGNEQFF. The CDR3 DNA reads TGCGCCAGCAGCCAAGGTATACAGGGGGCTTGGGGCAATGAGCAGTTCTTC.

This rearrangement joins TRBV7-2 to TRBJ2-2, with 9 bases aligning to TRBD1. J lost 4 bases, V lost 3 bases, and 3 bases had no gene match. The V gene's germline CDR1 is SGHTA and CDR2 FQGNSA. CDR3 length: 15 amino acids. CDR3 coding DNA: TGTGCCAGCAGCTTGGGGACAGGGTTCACCGGGGAGCTGTTTTTT. The encoded protein is CASSLGTGFTGELFF.